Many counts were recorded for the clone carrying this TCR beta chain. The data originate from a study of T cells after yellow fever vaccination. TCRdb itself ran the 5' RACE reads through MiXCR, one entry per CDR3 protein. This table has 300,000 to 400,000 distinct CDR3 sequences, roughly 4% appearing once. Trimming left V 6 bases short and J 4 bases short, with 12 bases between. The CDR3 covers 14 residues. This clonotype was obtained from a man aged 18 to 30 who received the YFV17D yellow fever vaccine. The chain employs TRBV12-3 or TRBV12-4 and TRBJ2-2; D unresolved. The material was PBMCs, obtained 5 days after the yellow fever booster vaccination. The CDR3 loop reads CASSLKRATGELFF. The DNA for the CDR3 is TGTGCCAGCAGCCTAAAACGGGCCACCGGGGAGCTGTTTTTT.